A selection of T cell receptor beta chains follows, all from one sample in a study of T cell responses to AZD1222 COVID-19 vaccine. Method: immunoSEQ multiplex PCR; TCRdb's copy keeps in-frame clones and lacks some. The sample has under 200,000 clones, 88% seen once. The material sequenced was peripheral blood, taken on day 0 of AZD1222 vaccination. The receptors were gathered from an adult in good health. The CDR3 runs from the conserved cysteine through the conserved F or W. The D gene is left open where the match is weak. Size is stated for part of the rows, as once, few or many counts, or as a class when the clone is expanded.

TRBJ1-1 TRBV7-9 - - CASSLALEYEAFF TGTGCCAGCAGCTTAGCGTTGGAGTATGAAGCTTTCTTT
TRBJ1-6 TRBV7-2 - - CASSLEGPYSPLHF TGTGCCAGCAGCTTAGAAGGTCCCTATTCACCCCTCCACTTT
TRBJ1-2 TRBV7-9 TRBD1 - CASSRDRGKYYGYTF TGTGCCAGCAGCCGAGACAGGGGAAAATACTATGGCTACACCTTC
TRBJ1-3 TRBV7-2 - - CASSLAGVTIYF TGTGCCAGCAGCTTAGCGGGGGTTACCATATATTTT
TRBJ2-6 TRBV4-3 - - CASSQVPGANVLTF TGCGCCAGCAGCCAAGTTCCTGGGGCCAACGTCCTGACTTTC
TRBJ1-3 TRBV5-4 - - CASSFDTGGNTIYF TGTGCCAGCAGCTTCGACACTGGTGGAAACACCATATATTTT
TRBJ2-7 TRBV5-1 TRBD1 - CASSFGTGHYEQYF TGCGCCAGCAGTTTCGGGACAGGGCACTACGAGCAGTACTTC
TRBJ1-2 TRBV6-2/TRBV6-3 - - CASSSSWESNSYGYTF TGTGCCAGCAGTTCGTCGTGGGAGTCGAACAGCTATGGCTACACCTTC
TRBJ2-7 TRBV27 TRBD2 - CASSLGTSGSYEQYF TGTGCCAGCAGTTTGGGGACTAGCGGCTCCTACGAGCAGTACTTC
TRBJ1-2 TRBV5-1 - - CASSLEAGAPYGYTF TGCGCCAGCAGCTTGGAGGCAGGTGCCCCCTATGGCTACACCTTC
TRBJ2-1 TRBV5-1 TRBD1 - CASSLEPQGAGYNEQFF TGCGCCAGCAGCTTGGAACCACAGGGGGCTGGGTACAATGAGCAGTTCTTC
TRBJ2-2 TRBV28 - few CASSLARDGHTGELFF TGTGCCAGCAGTTTAGCCCGGGACGGGCACACCGGGGAGCTGTTTTTT
TRBJ2-6 TRBV5-1 - - CASSLQTDFHSGANVLTF TGCGCCAGCAGCTTGCAGACAGATTTTCACTCTGGGGCCAACGTCCTGACTTTC
TRBJ1-3 TRBV7-2 - - CASSLQSSGNTIYF TGTGCCAGCAGCCTCCAGAGCTCTGGAAACACCATATATTTT
TRBJ2-7 TRBV29-1 - - CSVAVGGSYEQYF TGCAGCGTCGCCGTAGGAGGGTCTTACGAGCAGTACTTC
TRBJ1-6 TRBV7-2 TRBD1 - CASSTQGGGGSPLHF TGTGCCAGCAGCACGCAGGGGGGGGGAGGTTCACCCCTCCACTTT
TRBJ1-5 TRBV28 - - CASSLYGGASSNQPQHF TGTGCCAGCAGTTTATATGGGGGGGCAAGCAGCAATCAGCCCCAGCATTTT
TRBJ1-1 TRBV19 - - CASSVGREILGTEAFF TGTGCCAGTAGTGTCGGACGAGAAATTTTAGGCACTGAAGCTTTCTTT
TRBJ1-2 TRBV7-3 - - CASSSGSGDGYTF TGTGCCAGCAGCTCCGGGTCGGGGGATGGCTACACCTTC
TRBJ2-3 TRBV3-1/TRBV3-2 TRBD1 few CASSQDRQGAGTDTQYF TGTGCCAGCAGCCAGGATAGACAGGGGGCCGGCACAGATACGCAGTATTTT
TRBJ1-5 TRBV18 - - CASSPDGNQPQHF TGTGCCAGCTCACCGGACGGTAATCAGCCCCAGCATTTT
TRBJ2-7 TRBV5-6 - - CASSLLMGSPYEQYF TGTGCCAGCAGCTTGTTAATGGGGAGCCCCTACGAGCAGTACTTC
TRBJ2-2 TRBV2 - - CASNEEYTGELFF TGTGCCAGCAACGAGGAATACACCGGGGAGCTGTTTTTT
TRBJ2-3 TRBV24-1 TRBD2 - CATSYGTSLSTDTQYF TGTGCCACCAGTTACGGGACTAGCCTCAGCACAGATACGCAGTATTTT
TRBJ1-1 TRBV19 - few CASTLQGGNTEAFF TGTGCCAGTACCCTTCAAGGGGGGAACACTGAAGCTTTCTTT
TRBJ1-2 TRBV6-1 TRBD1 - CASREGTGGGEGYGYTF TGTGCCAGCAGGGAAGGGACAGGTGGCGGTGAAGGCTATGGCTACACCTTC